This TCR beta chain derives from a study of T cell responses to AZD1222 COVID-19 vaccine. Germline values: CDR1 LNHDA, CDR2 SQIVND (reference sequence). Unmatched junction bases numbered 8, after V lost 3 bases and J lost 3 bases. CDR3 length: 15 amino acids. Measured with immunoSEQ multiplex PCR; TCRdb has only the in-frame clones, and not every one. The repertoire holds about 150,000 clones, with around 90% as singletons. This material consisted of peripheral blood, taken 28 days after the second AZD1222 dose. The source of this sequence is an adult who received the AZD1222 COVID-19 vaccine. V and J are TRBV19 and TRBJ2-7; TRBD2 agrees at 7 bases. CDR3 nucleotides: TGTGCCAGTAGTATTGTAGGGGAGGGCCGCTACGAGCAGTACTTC. It yields the protein CASSIVGEGRYEQYF.